This section outlines one T cell receptor beta chain sequence together with its context. Its antigen is unknown. With 3 bases removed from V and 2 bases from J, the gap between germline ends came to 11 bases. The CDR3 totals 13 residues. Per germline, CDR1 GTSNPN and CDR2 SVGIG (reference sequence). The data originate from a study of T cell responses to AZD1222 COVID-19 vaccine. Method: immunoSEQ multiplex PCR; TCRdb's copy keeps in-frame clones and lacks some. The profile shows roughly 200,000 clones, roughly 90% of them singletons. Study-level results: Baseline seropositivity characterized only a handful of AZD1222 recipients. Breadth and depth of Spike-specific TCRs rose after two AZD1222 doses.

The sequence derives from an adult who received the AZD1222 COVID-19 vaccine. This specimen consisted of peripheral blood, obtained 28 days after the second AZD1222 dose. The chain recombines TRBV30 with TRBJ2-7; D is unclear. The CDR3 nucleotides read TGTGCCTGGAGCGGCCCCTCAGCCTACGAGCAGTACTTC. It translates to CAWSGPSAYEQYF.